This paragraph covers one T cell receptor beta chain sequence. Its antigen remains unknown. V lost 3 bases, J lost 4 bases, and 10 bases lay in between. CDR1 SEHNR and CDR2 FQNEAQ come from the germline V gene (reference sequence). The CDR3 totals 14 residues. Generated by immunoSEQ multiplex PCR, the TCRdb table keeps only in-frame clones and is missing some. This repertoire shows roughly 120,000 clones, roughly 90% found once; its top ten account for around 15%. These data originate in a study of T cell responses to AZD1222 COVID-19 vaccine. General study results and limits: Clonal diversity may have been underestimated in mostly white British donors.

The chain has TRBV7-9 and TRBJ2-1, with D possibly TRBD2 on 5 matching bases. The TCR originated in an adult in good health. Sequencing used peripheral blood, obtained on day 0 of AZD1222 vaccination. The CDR3 protein is CASSLEAYYNEQFF. In nucleotides, the CDR3 is TGTGCCAGCAGCTTGGAGGCCTATTACAATGAGCAGTTCTTC. Full variable domain (remainder filled in from reference TRBV7-9 and TRBJ2-1): DTGVSQNPRHKITKRGQNVTFRCDPISEHNRLYWYRQTLGQGPEFLTYFQNEAQLEKSRLLSDRFSAERPKGSFSTLEIQRTEQGDSAMYLCASSLEAYYNEQFFGPGTRLTVL.